This TCR beta chain was captured by sequencing in a study of T-cell reconstitution after alpha-beta-depleted transplantation in children (dated by TCRdb to about 2016). Background on the whole study: T-cell immune reconstitution after TCRalphabeta/CD19-depleted allogeneic hematopoietic cell transplantation in children was quantitatively tracked in the study by means of TCR repertoire profiling. Overall study outcomes, separate from this receptor: The apparently early alphabetaT-cell count recovery about two months after transplant was reportedly dependent on only several hundred rapidly expanded clones derived from non-depleted graft cells. In some patients, the high TCRbeta diversity seen at day 60 was put down to recipient T cells and intrathymic progenitors that had survived conditioning. Hyperexpanded clone frequencies declined over subsequent months; after one year, T-cell counts and TCRbeta diversity were mostly attributed to newly produced T cells.

This clonotype was seen repeatedly, ten times or more. What this receptor recognizes is not known. Within one base of it there is no much larger clone, and no base qualities were kept. The library was made by PCR. Sequencing took place on an Illumina HiSeq 2500. Molecular barcoding was employed in the preparation of TCR libraries, with unique molecular identifiers being used to normalize TCRbeta repertoire quantification. In-frame beta chains were kept once TCRdb had trimmed the public reads at Q25 with fastp and called clones with MiXCR. Identical CDR3 proteins give one entry, which carries the most common genes and DNA. The sample table lists a few hundred thousand distinct CDR3 sequences, 11% of them with a count of one. The ten largest clones capture roughly a quarter of the sample. The intended sense of this specimen's treatment or condition label: allogeneic hematopoietic cell transplantation with graft depleted of TCRalphabeta T cells and CD19 B cells. The children who served as transplant recipients had been given grafts of TCRalphabeta/CD19-depleted allogeneic hematopoietic cells.

V ends up 6 bases short and J 3 bases short, with an unmatched junction base count of 6. From cysteine to phenylalanine, the CDR3 is 15 amino acids long. Of the read, only the CDR3 DNA is kept; its 45 bases are in frame from base 1. CDR1 MNHEY and CDR2 SVGEGT were looked up in the germline V gene. The receptor comes from a male patient aged 2-10 years who had a stem cell transplant for chronic granulomatous disease, so the T cells may come from the graft donor. This chain is built from TRBV6-2 or TRBV6-3 and TRBJ2-1, with 9 middle bases fitting TRBD2. Source: peripheral blood, taken 180 days after TCRalphabeta/CD19-depleted stem cell transplant. The DNA sequence is as follows: TGTGCCAGCAGCTTGACTAGCGGTGACTACAATGAGCAGTTCTTC. The encoded protein is CASSLTSGDYNEQFF.